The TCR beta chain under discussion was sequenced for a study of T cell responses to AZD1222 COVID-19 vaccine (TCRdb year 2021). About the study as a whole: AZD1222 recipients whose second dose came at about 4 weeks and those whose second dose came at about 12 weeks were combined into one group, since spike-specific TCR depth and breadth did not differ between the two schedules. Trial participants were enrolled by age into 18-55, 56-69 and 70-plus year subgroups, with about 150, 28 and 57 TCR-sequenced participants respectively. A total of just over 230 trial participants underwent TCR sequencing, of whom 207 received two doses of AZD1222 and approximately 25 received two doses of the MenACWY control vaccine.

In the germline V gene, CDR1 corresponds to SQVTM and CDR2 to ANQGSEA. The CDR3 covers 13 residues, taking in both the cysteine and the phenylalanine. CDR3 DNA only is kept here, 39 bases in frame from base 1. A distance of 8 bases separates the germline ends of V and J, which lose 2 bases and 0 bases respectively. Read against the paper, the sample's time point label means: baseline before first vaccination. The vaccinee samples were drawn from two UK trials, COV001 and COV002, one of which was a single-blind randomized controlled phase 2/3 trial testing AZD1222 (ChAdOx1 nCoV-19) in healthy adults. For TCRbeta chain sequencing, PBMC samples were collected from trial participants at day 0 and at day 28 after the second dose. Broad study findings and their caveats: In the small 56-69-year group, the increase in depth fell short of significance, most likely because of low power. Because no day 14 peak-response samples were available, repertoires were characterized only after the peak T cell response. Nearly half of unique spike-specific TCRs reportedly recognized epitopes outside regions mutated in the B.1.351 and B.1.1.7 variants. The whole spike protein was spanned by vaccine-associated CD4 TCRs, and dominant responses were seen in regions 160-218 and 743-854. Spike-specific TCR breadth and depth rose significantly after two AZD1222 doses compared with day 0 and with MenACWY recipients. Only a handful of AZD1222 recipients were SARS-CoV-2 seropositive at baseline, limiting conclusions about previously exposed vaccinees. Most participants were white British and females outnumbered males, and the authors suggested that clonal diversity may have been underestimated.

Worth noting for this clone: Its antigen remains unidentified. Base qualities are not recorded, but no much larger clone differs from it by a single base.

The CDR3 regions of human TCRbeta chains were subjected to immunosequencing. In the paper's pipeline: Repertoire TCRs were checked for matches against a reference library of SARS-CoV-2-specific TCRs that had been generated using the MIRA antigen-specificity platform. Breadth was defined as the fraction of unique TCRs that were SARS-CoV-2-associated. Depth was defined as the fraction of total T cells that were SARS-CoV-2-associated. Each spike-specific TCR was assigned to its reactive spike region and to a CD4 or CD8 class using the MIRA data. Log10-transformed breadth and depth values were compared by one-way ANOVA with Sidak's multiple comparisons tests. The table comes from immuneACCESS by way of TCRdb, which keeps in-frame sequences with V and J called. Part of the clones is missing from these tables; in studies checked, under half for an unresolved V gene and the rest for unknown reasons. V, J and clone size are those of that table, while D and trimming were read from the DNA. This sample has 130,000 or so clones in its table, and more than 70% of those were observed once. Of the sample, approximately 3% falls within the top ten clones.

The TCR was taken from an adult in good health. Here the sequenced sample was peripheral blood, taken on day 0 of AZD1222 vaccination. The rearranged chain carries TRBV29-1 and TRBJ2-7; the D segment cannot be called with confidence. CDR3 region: CSVENGHSYEQYF. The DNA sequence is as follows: TGCAGCGTTGAAAACGGTCACTCCTACGAGCAGTACTTC.